This T cell receptor beta chain originates from a study of Ad26.COV2.S vaccination and SARS-CoV-2 variants (dated by TCRdb to the early 2020s). Study-wide context: Vaccine-arm donors came from COV1001, a multicentre, randomized, double-blind, placebo-controlled phase I-IIa trial of Ad26.COV2.S in healthy adults. A total of 32 samples were included in the TCR-sequenced set, comprising roughly 20 Ad26.COV2.S vaccine recipients, 5 placebo recipients and 8 SARS-CoV-2 convalescent individuals. TCRbeta repertoire sequencing served as the tool for gauging how specific and how broad the SARS-CoV-2-reactive T cell receptors were following Ad26.COV2.S vaccination. Participants in the trial were split at random into five groups of five each, receiving low-dose or high-dose Ad26.COV2.S once or twice, or else placebo on both occasions. Investigators remained blinded to trial group allocation during experiments and outcome assessment. Ad26.COV2.S was administered intramuscularly at 5 x 10^10 or 1 x 10^11 viral particles, either as a single shot or as two shots given 56 days apart. The paper as a whole reports these results and caveats: Compared with placebo recipients, Ad26.COV2.S recipients showed higher spike-specific TCR breadth (P = 0.0014). Non-spike TCR breadth was comparable between vaccine and placebo recipients, consistent with the vaccine containing only spike. The authors noted that total T cell responses may have been underestimated by the TCR breadth and depth analyses. Comparing responses between vaccine doses or regimens was not something the study was powered to do. After vaccination, spike-specific CD8+ and CD4+ T cell responses were reported to show substantial breadth.

Remarks on this clone: Its antigen is currently not known. Per-base quality was not reported, and no clone a single base away is much larger than it.

TCRbeta CDR3 regions were sequenced with the immunoSEQ Assay. After extraction, genomic DNA underwent amplification by bias-controlled multiplex PCR, followed by high-throughput sequencing. The original methods were these. Collapsing and filtering of sequences were performed to quantify the absolute abundance of each unique TCRbeta CDR3 region. T cell fraction was estimated by normalizing TCRbeta template counts to usable DNA, with usable DNA measured through amplification of reference genes found in all nucleated cells. Repertoire TCRs were annotated as SARS-CoV-2-specific when V gene, CDR3 amino acid sequence and J gene were exactly matched to a known reactive TCR set. The reference SARS-CoV-2 TCR set was obtained from MIRA and was filtered for enrichment in COVID-19-positive ImmuneCODE repertoires, whereby public or cross-reactive TCRs were removed. Using the MIRA antigens, annotated TCRs were further analysed by specific ORF or by position within an ORF. Breadth was defined as the number of annotated unique rearrangements divided by the total number of unique productive rearrangements, and depth was defined as the summed frequency of the annotated unique rearrangements. Group comparisons of TCR breadth used two-sided Wilcoxon rank-sum tests. TCRdb's version of the immuneACCESS table is confined to in-frame rearrangements and falls short of the full clone set. An unresolved V gene accounts for under half of the shortfall where checked; the remainder is of unknown origin. V and J calls and clone size are those listed in that table; D and trimming were worked out from the DNA. Present in this sample are a few hundred thousand clones, approximately 87% of which were seen just once. The top ten hold 3.6% of the sample.

The treatment or condition label, as the study defines it: roughly 18 received Ad26.COV2.S at low or high dose, single or two shots; about 5 received placebo; per-sample allocation not given. Repertoires of vaccine and placebo recipients were sequenced from samples collected on day 63 after the first injection. In Cohort 1b, 20 to 25 adults aged 18-55 years were enrolled at a single site in Boston, USA, between 29 July and 7 August 2020. Ad26.COV2.S consisted of a replication-incompetent adenovirus type 26 vector by which a prefusion-stabilized SARS-CoV-2 spike protein from the original Wuhan strain was expressed. This specimen was peripheral blood, taken in a trial of Ad26.COV2.S vaccine versus placebo. The clonotype originates from a person between 18 and 65 years old who received the Ad26.COV2.S COVID-19 vaccine or a placebo.

Here is the DNA: TGTGCCAGCCGCGGGGGGGTGGCCAACGTCCTGACTTTC. Translated, it gives CASRGGVANVLTF. The rearranged segments are TRBV7-9 and TRBJ2-6; 9 junctional bases match TRBD2. The CDR1 and CDR2 encoded by the germline V gene (reference sequence) are SEHNR and FQNEAQ. Ends trimmed: V by 8 bases, J by 6 bases; bases unmatched to a gene: 2. From the cysteine up to the phenylalanine, the CDR3 has a length of 13 residues. The only DNA kept is the CDR3, 39 bases in frame from the first base.